The entry below describes one T cell receptor beta chain. Its antigen remains unidentified. The protocol was immunoSEQ multiplex PCR, while the TCRdb copy is restricted to in-frame clones and leaves out a portion. The sample has tens of thousands of clones, around 94% seen once; the top ten hold 9% to 15%. This record belongs to a study of OX40 agonist ivuxolimab in advanced cancers. Study information: Earlier anti-PD-1, anti-PD-L1 or anti-CTLA-4 therapy was permitted; over 35% had received some.

From germline, CDR1 is MDHEN and CDR2 SYDVKM. This CDR3 is built from 15 residues. The V end was cut by 2 bases, the J end by 1 base, with 12 bases between. Study-wide results and limits: Determination of antigen specificity was not performed for the expanded peripheral T cells. The CD4+ and CD8+ T cells in the blood had expanded clonally by week 6 at 0.1 to 3.0 mg/kg.

This sequence was found in an adult with an advanced solid tumor such as melanoma, head and neck, liver or kidney cancer. Sequences were derived from CD4+ or CD8+ T cells sorted from blood, sampled in a trial of the OX40 agonist ivuxolimab. The chain carries TRBV28 and TRBJ2-7; perhaps TRBD1 as D (6 bases). CDR3 loop: CASSLGQTISYEQYF. CDR3 in DNA: TGTGCCAGCAGTTTAGGACAGACTATATCCTACGAGCAGTACTTC. The whole variable domain, remainder taken from reference TRBV28 and TRBJ2-7, is DVKVTQSSRYLVKRTGEKVFLECVQDMDHENMFWYRQDPGLGLRLIYFSYDVKMKEKGDIPEGYSVSREKKERFSLILESASTNQTSMYLCASSLGQTISYEQYFGPGTRLTVT.